This T cell receptor beta chain appears in the sequencing data of a study of blood T cell repertoires in COVID-19. The overall study: Samples taken during acute and convalescent COVID-19 were collected in the United States, Italy and Spain. PBMCs, B-cell-depleted T cells, or T cells provided the cDNA or gDNA that made up the material.

Under the authors' procedure: Using reference gene primer amplification, nucleated cell counts were estimated. TCRdb keeps only in-frame clones here, not all; method: immunoSEQ multiplex PCR. V, J and clone size were drawn from that table, and D and trimming were deduced from the DNA. The table has 35,000 to 45,000 clones, around 85% seen once; the top ten hold under 6%. CDR3 size: 16 residues. Germline CDR1 reads KGHDR; CDR2 reads SFDVKD. The J segment lost 7 bases and the V segment lost 4 bases, leaving 9 bases of the junction unmatched. The gene calls are TRBV24-1 and TRBJ1-4; 9 nucleotides match TRBD1. The clonotype comes from a man aged 50 to 59 with active COVID-19. Input material: peripheral blood. The CDR3 DNA follows: TGTGCCACCAGTGACCCACAGGGGGCCGGGCGTGAAAAACTGTTTTTT. Protein product: CATSDPQGAGREKLFF.